A single sample is the source of the 27 T cell receptor beta chains below, sequenced in a study of shared clonotypes between healthy human individuals. Naivety among CD8 cells was defined by CD45RO negativity and positive CCR7 selection, thereby excluding terminally differentiated effector memory CD45RA+ cells. Using immunoSEQ multiplex PCR, the repertoire was profiled, and TCRdb retains in-frame clones only, with some absent. The sample includes about 2.1 million clones, approximately 92% of them seen just once. The sequenced sample was naive CD8+ T cells from PBMCs. These receptors all come from a man aged 18 to 29 in good health. Some clones in this sample may be carry-over from other donors' samples.

The rearrangement uses TRBV4-3 and TRBJ2-4; the D call may be TRBD1 or TRBD2 (5 bases each). The CDR3 runs 18 residues. Germline V CDR1 and CDR2: LGHNA, YSLEER. The V end was cut by 3 bases, the J end by 0 bases, with 18 bases between. CDR3 DNA sequence: TGCGCCAGCAGCCACGAATGGCAGGGACCCATAGCCAAAAACATTCAGTACTTC. This gives the protein CASSHEWQGPIAKNIQYF.

The chain links TRBV2 to TRBJ2-7; TRBD2 aligns across 7 bases. Germline CDR1 SNHLY, CDR2 FYNNEI. Germline trimming cut 8 bases from V and 2 bases from J; bases unmatched to any gene: 15. The CDR3 sequence is 16 residues long. The CDR3 bases are TGTGCCAGCGGAAAGGGCAGCGGGATACGAGCCTACGAGCAGTACTTC. This codes for CASGKGSGIRAYEQYF.

V and J are TRBV27 and TRBJ2-3; 8 bases line up with TRBD1. V trimming: 3 bases; J trimming: 4 bases; junction bases outside the gene matches: 6. The CDR3 is 15 residues long. CDR1 MNHEY and CDR2 SMNVEV come from the germline V gene (reference sequence). The CDR3 DNA follows: TGTGCCAGCAGTTTGGTTCAGGGGGCCCCAGATACGCAGTATTTT. Protein: CASSLVQGAPDTQYF.

V usage is TRBV7-9 and J usage is TRBJ1-2, with 7 bases matching TRBD1. Germline trimming cut 4 bases from V and 7 bases from J; bases unmatched to any gene: 3. CDR1 is SEHNR, CDR2 FQNEAQ, per germline (reference sequence). This CDR3 region has 12 residues. Here the CDR3 reads CASSYQGGGYTF. CDR3 DNA sequence: TGTGCCAGCAGCTACCAGGGGGGTGGCTACACCTTC.

Details on this clone: The same CDR3 also results from other DNA sequences found in this sample. The chain has TRBV6-6 and TRBJ2-5; 7 bases align to TRBD1. The germline gives CDR1 MNHNY, CDR2 SVGAGI (reference sequence). With 0 bases clipped from V and 3 bases from J, the junction kept 1 base outside the gene matches. This CDR3 has 14 amino acids. DNA for the CDR3: TGTGCCAGCAGTTACTCCGGGACAGAAGAGACCCAGTACTTC. Protein sequence: CASSYSGTEETQYF.

This chain links TRBV7-2 with TRBJ1-4; the match to TRBD1 covers 11 bases. Germline V gives CDR1 SGHTA, CDR2 FQGNSA. The CDR3 extends over 14 amino acids. After removal of 4 bases from V and 6 bases from J, the junction contained 1 base not matched to a gene. CDR3 DNA sequence: TGTGCCAGCAGCTGGGGACAGGGGGATGAAAAACTGTTTTTT. It encodes CASSWGQGDEKLFF.

The gene calls are TRBV27 and TRBJ2-5; no clear D. This CDR3 has 14 residues. Germline lookup yields CDR1 MNHEY and CDR2 SMNVEV (reference sequence). V was trimmed by 6 bases and J by 0 bases, leaving 11 bases between them. For the CDR3, the DNA is TGTGCCAGCAGCCTGGTGGGCCACCAAGAGACCCAGTACTTC. This encodes CASSLVGHQETQYF.

The V gene is TRBV5-1, the J gene TRBJ1-1, with TRBD1 matching 10 bases. This CDR3 contains 17 residues. Germline CDR1 and CDR2: SGHRS and YFSETQ. The J segment lost 4 bases and the V segment lost 0 bases, leaving 9 bases of the junction unmatched. CDR3 protein: CASSLGQGAAGSTEAFF. The CDR3 DNA sequence: TGCGCCAGCAGCTTGGGACAGGGGGCGGCGGGGAGCACTGAAGCTTTCTTT.

The chain recombines TRBV7-2 with TRBJ2-5; 7 positions match TRBD2. The CDR3 extends over 15 amino acids. Germline trimming cut 4 bases from V and 1 base from J; bases unmatched to any gene: 6. The germline V gene encodes CDR1 SGHTA and CDR2 FQGNSA. In DNA, the CDR3 is TGTGCCAGCAGCTATGAGCTAGCGGTCCAAGAGACCCAGTACTTC. Its protein is CASSYELAVQETQYF. Based on the CDR3 plus reference TRBV7-2 and TRBJ2-5, the full variable domain is GAGVSQSPSNKVTEKGKDVELRCDPISGHTALYWYRQSLGQGLEFLIYFQGNSAPDKSGLPSDRFSAERTGGSVSTLTIQRTQQEDSAVYLCASSYELAVQETQYFGPGTRLLVL.

This clone was observed a single time. V and J are TRBV7-8 and TRBJ1-2; perhaps TRBD1 as D (5 bases). The CDR3 has 14 residues. Germline values: CDR1 SGHVS, CDR2 FQNEAQ. Trimming took off 3 bases at V and 4 bases at J, with 12 bases between the two ends. This CDR3 reads CASSLARDLYGYTF. The CDR3 region has the DNA TGTGCCAGCAGCTTGGCCAGGGATCTCTATGGCTACACCTTC.

The chain couples TRBV4-1 to TRBJ2-1; D is tentatively TRBD1 or TRBD2 (5 bases each). The V end lost 1 base, the J end lost 0 bases, and 10 bases lay between the germline ends. CDR3 length: 16 amino acids. Germline CDR1 and CDR2: MGHRA and YSYEKL. CDR3 bases: TGCGCCAGCAGCCAAGGAGGTGGGGGCTCCTACAATGAGCAGTTCTTC. As protein: CASSQGGGGSYNEQFF.

The chain has TRBV30 and TRBJ1-6; the D is unclear. CDR1 and CDR2 from the germline V gene are GTSNPN and SVGIG (reference sequence). CDR3 size: 14 residues. V lost 0 bases and J 5 bases, leaving 8 bases between the germline ends. This CDR3 reads CAWSVLRNNSPLHF. In DNA form, the CDR3 reads TGTGCCTGGAGTGTTCTACGGAATAATTCACCCCTCCACTTT.

The chain recombines TRBV7-2 with TRBJ2-3; D may match TRBD1 or TRBD2 (5 bases each). V gave up 5 bases and J gave up 5 bases, with 20 bases separating them. There are 16 residues in the CDR3. Germline-derived CDR1 and CDR2 are SGHTA and FQGNSA. The CDR3 DNA is TGTGCCAGCAGCCCACCAGTGGGGGAGCTCGTAGATACGCAGTATTTT. Its translation: CASSPPVGELVDTQYF.

Only one count was recorded for this clone. J is TRBJ1-2 and V is TRBV23-1; D ambiguous. TRBV23-1 is annotated as an ORF whose role is uncertain. The V and J ends lost 3 bases and 0 bases respectively, with 11 bases between them. This CDR3 contains 15 residues. The CDR3, as DNA: TGCGCCAGCAGTCACCCGGTCCGTTCTAACTATGGCTACACCTTC. Translating gives CASSHPVRSNYGYTF.

V usage is TRBV9 and J usage is TRBJ1-3; D is uncertain. Trimming took off 4 bases at V and 0 bases at J, with 17 bases between the two ends. The CDR3 runs to 17 residues. Germline CDR1 reads SGDLS; CDR2 reads YYNGEE. The CDR3 bases are TGTGCCAGCAGCTCCCGAAGGTCCGGCAGCTCTGGAAACACCATATATTTT. It translates to CASSSRRSGSSGNTIYF. Combining the CDR3 with reference TRBV9 and TRBJ1-3 gives the whole variable domain DSGVTQTPKHLITATGQRVTLRCSPRSGDLSVYWYQQSLDQGLQFLIQYYNGEERAKGNILERFSAQQFPDLHSELNLSSLELGDSALYFCASSSRRSGSSGNTIYFGEGSWLTVV.

The V call is TRBV27, the J call TRBJ2-5; 12 bases align to TRBD2. The junction had 19 bases not matched to a gene; V was cut back by 4 bases and J by 4 bases. Germline V gene lookup returns CDR1 MNHEY and CDR2 SMNVEV (reference sequence). The CDR3 runs to 20 residues. The CDR3 region is CASSYPGLAGPRDRRETQYF. In DNA, the CDR3 is TGTGCCAGCAGTTATCCCGGACTAGCGGGACCGAGGGATAGGAGAGAGACCCAGTACTTC.

This clone has just one count. V is TRBV6-5 and J is TRBJ2-5, with D possibly called TRBD1 or TRBD2 (6 bases each). The J call may be in error: the DNA end matches TRBJ2-7 better. CDR1 is MNHEY and CDR2 is SVGAGI in the germline V gene. This CDR3 is built from 16 residues. The CDR3 region has the DNA TGTGCCAGCAGTTACTGGGGTATGGGGGGCGGCGACGAGCAGTACTTC. Translated: CASSYWGMGGGDEQYF.

The chain is built from TRBV19 and TRBJ1-2, with 7 bases fitting TRBD1. The ends lost 8 bases at V and 4 bases at J; junction bases unmatched: 13. Germline values: CDR1 LNHDA, CDR2 SQIVND (reference sequence). CDR3 size: 15 residues. CDR3 protein: CASLPGGGDFYGYTF. The CDR3 DNA reads as TGTGCCAGTCTCCCGGGAGGGGGCGACTTCTATGGCTACACCTTC.

The chain uses TRBV5-4 and TRBJ2-2; unclear D gene. This CDR3 has 12 residues. Germline V CDR1 and CDR2: SGHNT, YYREEE (reference sequence). Trimming took 7 bases from V and 4 from J, leaving 8 bases between them. The CDR3 loop is CASYQSTGELFF. The CDR3 region has the DNA TGTGCCAGCTATCAATCCACCGGGGAGCTGTTTTTT. Full variable domain (missing parts from reference TRBV5-4 and TRBJ2-2): ETGVTQSPTHLIKTRGQQVTLRCSSQSGHNTVSWYQQALGQGPQFIFQYYREEENGRGNFPPRFSGLQFPNYSSELNVNALELDDSALYLCASYQSTGELFFGEGSRLTVL.

This sequence joins TRBV4-3 and TRBJ2-7; no clear D. Trimming left V 5 bases short and J 2 bases short, with 10 bases between. Germline CDR1 and CDR2: LGHNA and YSLEER. The CDR3 totals 13 residues. In DNA, the CDR3 is TGCGCCAGCAGCAACAGAGCAACCTACGAGCAGTACTTC. Amino acids: CASSNRATYEQYF.

V usage is TRBV6-1 and J usage is TRBJ1-4; TRBD1 might be the D (6 bases). Germline V gene sequence: CDR1 MNHNS, CDR2 SASEGT. V was clipped by 3 bases and J by 8 bases, with 19 bases between them. This CDR3 is 16 amino acids long. Written as DNA, the CDR3 is TGTGCCAGCAGTGACCTTACCGGGACATCTTCCGAAAAACTGTTTTTT. Translating gives CASSDLTGTSSEKLFF.

The chain carries TRBV5-4 and TRBJ2-3; 10 bases line up with TRBD1. The CDR3 contains 14 residues. J lost 6 bases, V lost 9 bases, and 10 bases had no gene match. CDR1 and CDR2 (germline): SGHNT, YYREEE (reference sequence). The CDR3: CATKGTGVRDTQYF. The CDR3 DNA reads TGTGCCACCAAAGGGACAGGGGTACGGGATACGCAGTATTTT.

The CDR3 sequence is CASSLSLYYEQYF. The CDR3, as DNA: TGTGCCAGCAGCTTATCCCTTTACTACGAGCAGTACTTC. V gene TRBV7-8 combines with J gene TRBJ2-7; D remains unclear. Between the trimmed V and J ends, which lost 2 bases and 3 bases, there was a span of 8 bases. This CDR3 spans 13 amino acids. The germline gives CDR1 SGHVS, CDR2 FQNEAQ.

The chain is built from TRBV11-2 and TRBJ2-2; 8 bases are shared with TRBD1. J gave up 7 bases and V 3 bases, and 7 bases lay outside the gene matches. The CDR3 totals 15 residues. Germline lookup yields CDR1 SGHAT and CDR2 FQNNGV. CDR3 coding DNA: TGTGCCAGCAGCTTTCAGGGGGCGTTTGGCGGGGAGCTGTTTTTT. It yields the protein CASSFQGAFGGELFF.

V is TRBV11-3 and J is TRBJ2-7; possible D gene TRBD2, 5 bases. The CDR3 extends over 15 amino acids. CDR1 and CDR2 (germline): SGHNT, YENEEA. The V end lost 5 bases, the J end lost 0 bases, and 14 bases lay between the germline ends. The CDR3 region is CASSHREGSSYEQYF. CDR3 DNA: TGTGCCAGCAGCCACCGAGAGGGAAGCTCCTACGAGCAGTACTTC.

The rearrangement uses TRBV15 and TRBJ1-5, with no clear D. V lost 5 bases to trimming and J lost 4 bases, with 12 bases between them. This CDR3 has 14 residues. Germline-derived CDR1 and CDR2 are LNHNV and YYDKDF (reference sequence). In DNA form, the CDR3 reads TGTGCCACCAGCGAATATGTGGGAAATCAGCCCCAGCATTTT. Its translation is CATSEYVGNQPQHF.

The CDR3 DNA sequence: TGTGCCACCTCAGTTGATGTAACCTACGAGCAGTACTTC. Translating it yields CATSVDVTYEQYF. This chain connects TRBV28 to TRBJ2-7; D ambiguous. CDR3 length equals 13 residues. Per germline, CDR1 MDHEN and CDR2 SYDVKM. The germline V and J ends were trimmed by 10 bases and 2 bases, with 15 bases remaining between them. Based on the CDR3 plus reference TRBV28 and TRBJ2-7, the full variable domain is DVKVTQSSRYLVKRTGEKVFLECVQDMDHENMFWYRQDPGLGLRLIYFSYDVKMKEKGDIPEGYSVSREKKERFSLILESASTNQTSMYLCATSVDVTYEQYFGPGTRLTVT.